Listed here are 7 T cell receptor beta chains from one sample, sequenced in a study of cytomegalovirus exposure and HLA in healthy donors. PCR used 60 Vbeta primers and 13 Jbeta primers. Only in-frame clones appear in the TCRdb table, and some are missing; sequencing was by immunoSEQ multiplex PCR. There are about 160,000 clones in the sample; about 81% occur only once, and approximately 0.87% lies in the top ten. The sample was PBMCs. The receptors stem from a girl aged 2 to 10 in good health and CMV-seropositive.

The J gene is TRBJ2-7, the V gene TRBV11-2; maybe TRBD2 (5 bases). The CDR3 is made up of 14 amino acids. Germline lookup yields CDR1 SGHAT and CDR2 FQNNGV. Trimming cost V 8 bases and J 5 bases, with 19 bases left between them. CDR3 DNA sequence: TGTGCCAGCGGACCCTACGAGGGTCGACACGAGCAGTACTTC. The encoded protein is CASGPYEGRHEQYF. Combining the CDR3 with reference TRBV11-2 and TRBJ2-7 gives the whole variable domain EAGVAQSPRYKIIEKRQSVAFWCNPISGHATLYWYQQILGQGPKLLIQFQNNGVVDDSQLPKDRFSAERLKGVDSTLKIQPAKLEDSAVYLCASGPYEGRHEQYFGPGTRLTVT.

CDR3 bases: TGCAGCGTTGCAAGGCGGTACGATGAGCAGTTCTTC. It encodes CSVARRYDEQFF. The chain is built from TRBV29-1 and TRBJ2-1; D is unclear. The CDR3 is made up of 12 amino acids. Germline V gene lookup returns CDR1 SQVTM and CDR2 ANQGSEA. Trimming shortened V by 4 bases and J by 8 bases, and 12 bases separated the two germline ends.

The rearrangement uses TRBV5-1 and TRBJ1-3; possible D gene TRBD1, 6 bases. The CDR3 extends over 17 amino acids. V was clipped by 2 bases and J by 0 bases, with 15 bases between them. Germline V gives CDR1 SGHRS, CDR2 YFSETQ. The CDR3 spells CASSFALTGASGNTIYF. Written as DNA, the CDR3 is TGCGCCAGCAGCTTCGCTCTGACAGGCGCCTCTGGAAACACCATATATTTT.

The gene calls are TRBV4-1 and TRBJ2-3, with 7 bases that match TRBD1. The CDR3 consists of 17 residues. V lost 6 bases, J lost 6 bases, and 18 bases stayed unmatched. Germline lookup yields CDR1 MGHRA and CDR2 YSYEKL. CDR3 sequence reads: CASSTLSGTAGRDTQYF. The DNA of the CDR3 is TGCGCCAGCAGTACTCTTTCCGGGACAGCAGGCAGGGATACGCAGTATTTT.

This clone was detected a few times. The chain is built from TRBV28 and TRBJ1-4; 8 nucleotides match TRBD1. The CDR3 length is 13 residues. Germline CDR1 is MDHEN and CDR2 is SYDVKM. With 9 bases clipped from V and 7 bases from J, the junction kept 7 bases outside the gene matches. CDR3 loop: CASSGGESEKLFF. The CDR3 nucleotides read TGTGCCAGTTCAGGGGGCGAGAGTGAAAAACTGTTTTTT.

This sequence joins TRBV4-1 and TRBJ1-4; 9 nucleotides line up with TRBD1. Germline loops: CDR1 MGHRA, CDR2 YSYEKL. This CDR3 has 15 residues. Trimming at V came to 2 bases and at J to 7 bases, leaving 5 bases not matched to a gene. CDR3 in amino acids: CASSQWGTGSEKLFF. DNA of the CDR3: TGCGCCAGCAGCCAATGGGGGACAGGGAGTGAAAAACTGTTTTTT.

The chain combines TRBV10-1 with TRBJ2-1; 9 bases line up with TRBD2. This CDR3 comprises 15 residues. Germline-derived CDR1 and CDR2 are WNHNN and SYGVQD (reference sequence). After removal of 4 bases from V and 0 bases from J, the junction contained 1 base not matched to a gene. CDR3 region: CASSGGLASYNEQFF. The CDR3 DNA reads TGCGCCAGCAGTGGGGGACTAGCCTCCTACAATGAGCAGTTCTTC.